Below, 14 T cell receptor beta chains from the same sample are listed, as sequenced in a study of PD-L1 blockade in urothelial cancer (dated by TCRdb to 2016 to 2017). Receptors were amplified or captured by the immunoSEQ multiplex PCR assay. Entries here come from immuneACCESS through TCRdb and include only in-frame sequences with V and J called. Some clones fail to appear in such tables; in the studies checked, an unresolved V gene covers under half of the shortfall, and the cause of the remainder is unknown. The sample has around 79,000 clones on record, around 85% of them singletons. About 7.4% of the sample is held by the ten biggest clonotypes. The sample's time point label, decoded: pretreatment peripheral blood. The sequences come from PBMCs, collected around atezolizumab (anti-PD-L1) treatment. The receptors originated from a middle-aged man with urothelial cancer.

The chain employs TRBV18 and TRBJ2-1, with 9 nucleotides matching TRBD2. V shed 2 bases, J shed 2 bases, and the junction held 4 bases outside the gene matches. In germline, CDR1 is KGHSH, CDR2 LQKENI. This CDR3 is 16 amino acids long. This chain's CDR3 is CASSPTSGQTYNEQFF. CDR3 DNA: TGTGCCAGCTCACCAACTAGCGGGCAGACCTACAATGAGCAGTTCTTC. The full variable domain, with the rest looked up from reference TRBV18 and TRBJ2-1, is NAGVMQNPRHLVRRRGQEARLRCSPMKGHSHVYWYRQLPEEGLKFMVYLQKENIIDESGMPKERFSAEFPKEGPSILRIQQVVRGDSAAYFCASSPTSGQTYNEQFFGPGTRLTVL.

This chain joins TRBV5-6 and TRBJ2-3; a weak D match, TRBD2 (5 bases). Germline values: CDR1 SGHDT, CDR2 YYEEEE. The CDR3 is 16 amino acids. V was clipped by 3 bases and J by 4 bases, with 18 bases between them. Here the CDR3 DNA reads TGTGCCAGCAGCTCGACGGGAAGGAGCGTCGCAGATACGCAGTATTTT. Residues: CASSSTGRSVADTQYF.

This CDR3 reads CASGRGSQGQPQHF. The CDR3 DNA is TGTGCCAGCGGCAGGGGGAGTCAGGGACAGCCCCAGCATTTT. The chain joins TRBV9 to TRBJ1-5, with 7 bases identical to TRBD1. CDR3 length: 14 residues. Germline V lookup: CDR1 SGDLS, CDR2 YYNGEE. V was clipped by 7 bases and J by 7 bases; unmatched bases: 11.

CDR3 loop: CRARLRGEQYF. The CDR3 DNA reads TGCAGAGCCCGACTTAGGGGAGAGCAGTACTTC. The rearrangement uses TRBV20-1 and TRBJ2-7; possibly TRBD1 for D (5 bases). The CDR3 sequence is 11 residues long. Germline assignment: CDR1 DFQATT and CDR2 SNEGSKA (reference sequence).

J is TRBJ2-2 and V is TRBV5-1; a possible D gene is TRBD2 (6 bases). The CDR3 has 15 amino acids. Germline loops: CDR1 SGHRS, CDR2 YFSETQ. Between the trimmed V and J ends, which lost 5 bases and 3 bases, there was a span of 14 bases. This chain's CDR3 is CASSPGGADTGELFF. CDR3 bases: TGCGCCAGCAGTCCTGGAGGGGCGGACACCGGGGAGCTGTTTTTT.

This clone was picked up one time. This specimen includes other DNA sequences encoding the same CDR3. This CDR3 is CASRLAGGLYNEQFF. The CDR3 DNA sequence: TGTGCCAGCAGACTAGCGGGAGGTTTGTACAATGAGCAGTTCTTC. The rearrangement joins TRBV6-5 to TRBJ2-1; 12 bases match TRBD2. Germline V gene sequence: CDR1 MNHEY, CDR2 SVGAGI. Trimming at V came to 6 bases and at J to 4 bases, leaving 4 bases not matched to a gene. This CDR3 is 15 amino acids long.

The chain carries TRBV7-2 and TRBJ2-3, with D maybe TRBD2 (5 bases). Germline V lookup: CDR1 SGHTA, CDR2 FQGNSA. The CDR3 spans 16 residues. V shed 2 bases and J shed 0 bases, with 12 bases lying between them. CDR3: CASSLMVGASTDTQYF. The CDR3 nucleotides read TGTGCCAGCAGCTTAATGGTGGGAGCCAGCACAGATACGCAGTATTTT.

The CDR3: CASSSEGPHHGYTF. CDR3 in DNA: TGCGCCAGCAGCTCGGAGGGCCCACACCATGGCTACACCTTC. The chain joins TRBV4-1 to TRBJ1-2; D remains unclear. CDR1 is MGHRA and CDR2 is YSYEKL in the germline V gene. V was cut by 5 bases and J by 6 bases, with 16 bases left in between. The CDR3 is 14 residues long.

This clone was observed a single time. The rearrangement joins TRBV7-9 to TRBJ1-2; 8 bases align to TRBD1. From germline, CDR1 is SEHNR and CDR2 FQNEAQ (reference sequence). J gave up 4 bases and V 6 bases, and 7 bases lay outside the gene matches. CDR3 length equals 14 residues. CDR3 in amino acids: CASSRPGGPYGYTF. CDR3 nucleotides: TGTGCCAGCAGTCGCCCAGGGGGCCCCTATGGCTACACCTTC.

Regarding this clone: This specimen includes other DNA sequences encoding the same CDR3. The chain recombines TRBV7-9 with TRBJ2-7; D is undetermined. V lost 6 bases and J lost 4, with 7 bases in between. Germline CDR1 SEHNR, CDR2 FQNEAQ (reference sequence). The CDR3 is made up of 11 amino acids. Here the CDR3 reads CASSSHYEQYF. The CDR3 coding sequence is TGTGCCAGCAGTTCCCATTACGAGCAGTACTTC.

The chain couples TRBV5-1 to TRBJ2-7; a possible D gene is TRBD2 (6 bases). V was trimmed by 2 bases and J by 3 bases, leaving 24 bases between them. Germline CDR1 reads SGHRS; CDR2 reads YFSETQ. CDR3 length: 18 residues. The CDR3 spells CASSLIRLRSGPFYEQYF. For the CDR3, the DNA is TGCGCCAGCAGCTTAATCCGGCTTCGGAGCGGGCCCTTCTACGAGCAGTACTTC. Supplemented by reference TRBV5-1 and TRBJ2-7, the full variable domain reads KAGVTQTPRYLIKTRGQQVTLSCSPISGHRSVSWYQQTPGQGLQFLFEYFSETQRNKGNFPGRFSGRQFSNSRSEMNVSTLELGDSALYLCASSLIRLRSGPFYEQYFGPGTRLTVT.

V is TRBV15 and J is TRBJ1-2, with a possible D match to TRBD1 (5 bases). Germline V gives CDR1 LNHNV, CDR2 YYDKDF (reference sequence). V was cut by 3 bases and J by 5 bases, with 19 bases left in between. The CDR3 is 16 amino acids. In DNA form, the CDR3 reads TGTGCCACCAGCAGGGGAGCCGGGGGGTGGGGGTATGGCTACACCTTC. Its protein product is CATSRGAGGWGYGYTF.

This chain joins TRBV5-4 and TRBJ2-2, with 10 bases matching TRBD2. After removal of 5 bases from V and 6 bases from J, the junction contained 7 bases not matched to a gene. Germline CDR1 and CDR2: SGHNT and YYREEE (reference sequence). This CDR3 is 15 amino acids long. The CDR3 DNA reads as TGTGCCAGCAGACCAGCGGGAGGGACGGCCGGGGAGCTGTTTTTT. It translates to CASRPAGGTAGELFF.

CDR3 nucleotide sequence: TGTGCCAGCAGCTCGGGACTCGGGGGGGGAAGCGGGGACGAGCAGTACTTC. This sequence encodes CASSSGLGGGSGDEQYF. The chain joins TRBV7-9 to TRBJ2-7, with 8 bases aligning to TRBD2. V lost 4 bases and J lost 5; bases outside the gene matches: 16. The V gene's germline CDR1 is SEHNR and CDR2 FQNEAQ (reference sequence). The CDR3 has 17 residues.